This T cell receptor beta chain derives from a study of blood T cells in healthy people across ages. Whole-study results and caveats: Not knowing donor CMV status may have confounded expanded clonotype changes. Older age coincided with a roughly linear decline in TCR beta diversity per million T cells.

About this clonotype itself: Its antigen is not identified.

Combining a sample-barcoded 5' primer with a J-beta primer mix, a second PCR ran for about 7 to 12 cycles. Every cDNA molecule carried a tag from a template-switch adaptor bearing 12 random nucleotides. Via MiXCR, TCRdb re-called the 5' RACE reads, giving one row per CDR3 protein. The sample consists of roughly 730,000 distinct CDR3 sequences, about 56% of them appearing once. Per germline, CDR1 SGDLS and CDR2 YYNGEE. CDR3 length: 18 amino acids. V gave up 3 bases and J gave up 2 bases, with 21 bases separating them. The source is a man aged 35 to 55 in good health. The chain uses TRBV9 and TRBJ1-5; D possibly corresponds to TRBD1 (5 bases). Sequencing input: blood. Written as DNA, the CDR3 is TGTGCCAGCAGCGCCAAAGTGGGGCGGTGGCTGGGCAATCAGCCCCAGCATTTT. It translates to CASSAKVGRWLGNQPQHF.